This T cell receptor beta chain was observed in a study of Tregs in tolerant kidney transplant recipients. A single count supports this clone. The antigen remains undetermined. Libraries were prepared by immunoSEQ multiplex PCR; TCRdb keeps only in-frame clonotypes and omits some of them. The sample includes 90,000 to 130,000 clones, 90% of them seen just once. General study findings and limits: Some patients' samples used different primers over time, so nucleotide sequences weren't comparable.

CDR3 length: 15 residues. Per the germline V gene, CDR1 is SGHAT and CDR2 is FQNNGV. Trimming pared 5 bases from V and 3 bases from J, leaving 16 bases between. Unstimulated regulatory T cells (CD4+CD25+CD127-), CD4+CD25- non-regulatory cells, CD4 and CD8 cells were FACS-sorted from thawed PBMCs. This sequence joins TRBV11-2 and TRBJ2-5; a possible D gene is TRBD1 (6 bases). Sample: CD4+ T cells from blood, taken before the transplant. The TCR comes from a human donor who received a combined kidney and bone marrow transplant. The DNA for the CDR3 is TGTGCCAGCAGCCCCGGGACAAAAAGCGAAGAGACCCAGTACTTC. Translation gives CASSPGTKSEETQYF.